This TCR beta chain was retrieved from a study of Tregs in tolerant kidney transplant recipients. The table lists this clone with a count of one. Antigen specificity is unknown. Notes on the study in general: Validation in larger populations is needed because few patients were studied.

The CDR3 consists of 17 residues. V shed 6 bases, J shed 2 bases, and the junction held 13 bases outside the gene matches. Per germline, CDR1 SGHNT and CDR2 YENEEA. TCRdb keeps only in-frame clones here, not all; method: immunoSEQ multiplex PCR. The table lists about 120,000 clones, about 90% of them singletons, with approximately 0.6% in the top ten. Sequenced material: CD4+ T cells from blood. This TCR was recovered from a human donor in good health. V and J are TRBV11-3 and TRBJ2-5; 9 bases are shared with TRBD1. The CDR3 protein is CASSPGQGIRGQETQYF. For the CDR3, the DNA is TGTGCCAGCAGTCCCGGACAGGGGATTAGAGGTCAAGAGACCCAGTACTTC. The full variable domain, rest sourced from reference TRBV11-3 and TRBJ2-5, is EAGVVQSPRYKIIEKKQPVAFWCNPISGHNTLYWYLQNLGQGPELLIRYENEEAVDDSQLPKDRFSAERLKGVDSTLKIQPAELGDSAVYLCASSPGQGIRGQETQYFGPGTRLLVL.